These 32 T cell receptor beta chains originate from one sample sequenced in a study of blood T cells in healthy people across ages. Alongside a J-beta primer mix, a sample-barcoded 5' primer served in a second PCR lasting about 6 to 12 cycles. TCRdb reprocessed the 5' RACE reads via MiXCR and lists one record per CDR3 protein. The table has around 620,000 distinct CDR3 sequences, 27% seen once. What was sequenced was blood. Receptors were obtained from a woman between 65 and 79 years old in good health.

This chain links TRBV11-3 with TRBJ2-4; 7 nucleotides match TRBD2. CDR1 and CDR2 (germline): SGHNT, YENEEA. This CDR3 is built from 15 residues. V was pared by 1 base and J by 8 bases, with 8 bases of the junction left unmatched. CDR3 region: CASSLVIEGRDIQYF. CDR3 DNA: TGTGCCAGCAGCTTAGTCATTGAAGGGAGGGACATTCAGTACTTC.

This clonotype has only a few counts. The chain employs TRBV5-1 and TRBJ2-3; D perhaps matches TRBD1 (5 bases). Deletions cut 4 bases from V and 2 bases from J, with 14 bases between. The CDR3 has 15 amino acids. Germline V CDR1 and CDR2: SGHRS, YFSETQ. The CDR3 DNA sequence: TGCGCCAGCAGCCCTCGACAGATTAACACAGATACGCAGTATTTT. Translation: CASSPRQINTDTQYF. The whole variable domain, remainder taken from reference TRBV5-1 and TRBJ2-3, is KAGVTQTPRYLIKTRGQQVTLSCSPISGHRSVSWYQQTPGQGLQFLFEYFSETQRNKGNFPGRFSGRQFSNSRSEMNVSTLELGDSALYLCASSPRQINTDTQYFGPGTRLTVL.

This clonotype was observed a single time. The chain couples TRBV29-1 to TRBJ2-1, with D perhaps matching TRBD2 (6 bases). The CDR3 contains 14 residues. From germline, CDR1 is SQVTM and CDR2 ANQGSEA. Trimming cost V 3 bases and J 2 bases, with 11 bases left between them. CDR3 sequence (DNA): TGCAGCGTTGAGGAGACTAGAACCTACAATGAGCAGTTCTTC. This gives the protein CSVEETRTYNEQFF.

V and J are TRBV3-1 and TRBJ2-2, with 9 bases that match TRBD1. This CDR3 is built from 16 residues. Germline CDR1 is LGHDT and CDR2 is YNNKEL (reference sequence). J lost 3 bases, V lost 3 bases, and 5 bases had no gene match. DNA of the CDR3: TGTGCCAGCAGCCAGGCGAACAGGGGGCACACCGGGGAGCTGTTTTTT. Protein: CASSQANRGHTGELFF.

Only a few counts were recorded for this clonotype. CDR3 sequence (DNA): TGTGCCAGCAGCCAAGGAGGCACATCCCGGGGCTACACCTTC. This encodes CASSQGGTSRGYTF. The gene calls are TRBV3-1 and TRBJ1-2; D unclear. This CDR3 contains 14 residues. V was pared by 1 base and J by 8 bases, with 14 bases between. Germline values: CDR1 LGHDT, CDR2 YNNKEL (reference sequence).

This CDR3 is CASSSGFSGEQYF. In DNA, the CDR3 is TGTGCCAGCAGCTCAGGATTCTCGGGTGAGCAGTACTTC. The rearrangement links TRBV7-6 to TRBJ2-7; no clear D. Germline CDR1 and CDR2: SGHVS and FNYEAQ. Trimming took off 4 bases at V and 7 bases at J, with 14 bases between the two ends. This CDR3 spans 13 amino acids.

The chain joins TRBV2 to TRBJ2-3; D gene ambiguous. The ends were cut back, 7 bases at V and 2 bases at J, with 10 bases in the middle. The CDR3 sequence is 13 residues long. The germline gives CDR1 SNHLY, CDR2 FYNNEI. In DNA form, the CDR3 reads TGTGCCAGCAATGGGTGGGACACAGATACGCAGTATTTT. Residues: CASNGWDTDTQYF.

The V call is TRBV29-1, the J call TRBJ2-5; weak D call: TRBD1 (5 bases). V shed 1 base and J shed 6 bases, with 9 bases lying between them. Germline CDR1 reads SQVTM; CDR2 reads ANQGSEA. The CDR3 loop spans 12 amino acids. The CDR3 is CSVEGQGKTQYF. Written as DNA, the CDR3 is TGCAGCGTTGAAGGGCAGGGTAAGACCCAGTACTTC.

This clonotype has a handful of counts. This rearrangement joins TRBV24-1 to TRBJ1-5; no clear D gene. This CDR3 region has 14 residues. The germline gives CDR1 KGHDR, CDR2 SFDVKD. Trimming left V 3 bases short and J 5 bases short, with 10 bases between. The CDR3, as DNA: TGTGCCACCAGTGATCCTAGGAGGGATCAGCCCCAGCATTTT. Encoded protein: CATSDPRRDQPQHF.

J is TRBJ1-2 and V is TRBV29-1, with D possibly TRBD1 on 5 matching bases. The CDR3 loop spans 17 amino acids. Germline lookup yields CDR1 SQVTM and CDR2 ANQGSEA. Trimming left V 0 bases short and J 3 bases short, with 20 bases between. CDR3 sequence reads: CSVEDLNGDFWDYGYTF. DNA for the CDR3: TGCAGCGTTGAAGACCTCAACGGGGACTTCTGGGACTATGGCTACACCTTC.

The rearrangement joins TRBV19 to TRBJ2-1; TRBD2 agrees at 8 bases. The J call is uncertain, as TRBJ2-5 better fits the DNA end. The V gene's germline CDR1 is LNHDA and CDR2 SQIVND (reference sequence). CDR3 length: 17 residues. The CDR3 region has the DNA TGTGCCAGTAGTATAGGTTCTAAGCGGGGGATACAAGAGACCCAGTACTTC. It is translated as CASSIGSKRGIQETQYF.

This clonotype was recorded a few times. The rearrangement uses TRBV5-1 and TRBJ2-3; TRBD1 matches 7 bases. Germline CDR1 reads SGHRS; CDR2 reads YFSETQ. The CDR3 consists of 14 residues. With 8 bases clipped from V and 2 bases from J, the junction kept 8 bases outside the gene matches. The CDR3 DNA is TGCGCCAGTAAACAGGGGTCCTTCACAGATACGCAGTATTTT. Translating gives CASKQGSFTDTQYF. Variable domain in full (rest from reference TRBV5-1 and TRBJ2-3): KAGVTQTPRYLIKTRGQQVTLSCSPISGHRSVSWYQQTPGQGLQFLFEYFSETQRNKGNFPGRFSGRQFSNSRSEMNVSTLELGDSALYLCASKQGSFTDTQYFGPGTRLTVL.

The gene calls are TRBV9 and TRBJ2-3; D remains unclear. Per the germline V gene, CDR1 is SGDLS and CDR2 is YYNGEE. CDR3 length: 16 residues. The V and J ends lost 1 base and 0 bases respectively, with 12 bases between them. The CDR3: CASSVTATTSTDTQYF. The CDR3 DNA is TGTGCCAGCAGCGTAACTGCCACCACTAGCACAGATACGCAGTATTTT.

The chain uses TRBV7-6 and TRBJ2-4; 8 bases align to TRBD1. In germline, CDR1 is SGHVS, CDR2 FNYEAQ. The CDR3 extends over 15 amino acids. V trimming: 5 bases; J trimming: 5 bases; junction bases outside the gene matches: 8. CDR3 nucleotides: TGTGCCAGCAGCCAAGGACAGGGTATGGAAAACATTCAGTACTTC. It translates to CASSQGQGMENIQYF. Drawing the rest from reference TRBV7-6 and TRBJ2-4, the complete variable domain is GAGVSQSPRYKVTKRGQDVALRCDPISGHVSLYWYRQALGQGPEFLTYFNYEAQQDKSGLPNDRFSAERPEGSISTLTIQRTEQRDSAMYRCASSQGQGMENIQYFGAGTRLSVL.

V is TRBV5-1 and J is TRBJ2-3; TRBD1 matches at 9 bases. This CDR3 contains 14 residues. After removal of 4 bases from V and 6 bases from J, the junction contained 6 bases not matched to a gene. The germline V gene encodes CDR1 SGHRS and CDR2 YFSETQ. The CDR3 loop reads CASSEGQGLDTQYF. As DNA, the CDR3 is TGCGCCAGCAGCGAGGGACAGGGACTTGATACGCAGTATTTT.

The rearrangement links TRBV20-1 to TRBJ1-3, with D hard to call. Germline CDR1 DFQATT, CDR2 SNEGSKA (reference sequence). This CDR3 comprises 14 residues. The V gene lost 3 bases and the J gene lost 0 bases, with 9 bases spanning the gap. CDR3 in amino acids: CSASARNSGNTIYF. The DNA for the CDR3 is TGCAGTGCTAGTGCCAGGAACTCTGGAAACACCATATATTTT.

The chain employs TRBV7-2 and TRBJ2-5; D is possibly TRBD1 (6 bases). Between the trimmed V and J ends, which lost 4 bases and 5 bases, there was a span of 17 bases. CDR1 SGHTA and CDR2 FQGNSA come from the germline V gene. This CDR3 has 15 residues. CDR3 sequence: CASSYNSGAGETQYF. The CDR3 DNA is TGTGCCAGCAGCTATAATTCAGGGGCCGGGGAGACCCAGTACTTC.

The rearrangement joins TRBV6-1 to TRBJ2-6; no reliable D call. Trimming removed 10 bases from V and 0 bases from J, with 16 bases in between. There are 16 residues in the CDR3. CDR1 and CDR2 (germline): MNHNS, SASEGT. The CDR3 region is CATGSQPSSGANVLTF. The CDR3, as DNA: TGTGCCACTGGAAGCCAGCCGTCCTCTGGGGCCAACGTCCTGACTTTC.

The V call is TRBV5-1, the J call TRBJ2-1, with D possibly being TRBD1 (9 bases). Germline CDR1 is SGHRS and CDR2 is YFSETQ. The V end lost 3 bases, the J end lost 4 bases, and 23 bases lay between the germline ends. The CDR3 covers 18 residues. This CDR3 is CASSSGGSGTGPYNEQFF. The CDR3 nucleotides are TGCGCCAGCAGCTCGGGGGGTAGCGGGACAGGGCCATACAATGAGCAGTTCTTC.

The chain recombines TRBV7-9 with TRBJ1-1; D might be TRBD1 (5 bases). The CDR3 extends over 15 amino acids. Trimming removed 5 bases from V and 1 base from J, with 14 bases in between. CDR1 and CDR2 from the germline V gene are SEHNR and FQNEAQ (reference sequence). The CDR3 nucleotides are TGTGCCAGCAGCCATCGGGGACCGGGGAACACTGAAGCTTTCTTT. Its protein is CASSHRGPGNTEAFF.

The rearrangement uses TRBV4-1 and TRBJ1-4; no reliable D call. The V and J ends lost 0 bases and 8 bases respectively, with 13 bases between them. Germline V gene sequence: CDR1 MGHRA, CDR2 YSYEKL. The CDR3 loop spans 15 amino acids. The CDR3 DNA reads as TGCGCCAGCAGCCAAGAAGGAAGGGTAGAAGAAAAACTGTTTTTT. As protein: CASSQEGRVEEKLFF.

This clonotype was picked up a small number of times. The CDR3 protein is CASSFAPSSYNEQFF. The CDR3 coding sequence is TGTGCCAGCAGCTTCGCGCCCAGCTCCTACAATGAGCAGTTCTTC. The chain combines TRBV7-2 with TRBJ2-1, with no clear D. The CDR3 covers 15 residues. CDR1 and CDR2 (germline): SGHTA, FQGNSA. V lost 3 bases to trimming and J lost 0 bases, with 9 bases between them.

This clonotype was detected only a few times. At one of its ends the junction is not consistent with the germline gene, which may arise from a read error. The rearrangement uses TRBV15 and TRBJ2-6, with TRBD1 identical over 10 bases. The CDR3 contains 14 residues. Per the germline V gene, CDR1 is LNHNV and CDR2 is YYDKDF (reference sequence). The CDR3 loop reads CATSPRQGADVLTF. In DNA form, the CDR3 reads TGTGCCACCAGCCCCCGACAGGGGGCCGACGTCCTGACTTTC.

The rearrangement links TRBV2 to TRBJ2-1; unclear D gene. The germline V gene encodes CDR1 SNHLY and CDR2 FYNNEI. The germline V and J ends were trimmed by 3 bases and 3 bases, with 6 bases remaining between them. This CDR3 has 13 residues. The CDR3 sequence is CASSDESYNEQFF. CDR3 DNA sequence: TGTGCCAGCAGTGACGAGAGCTACAATGAGCAGTTCTTC.

This clonotype was detected many times. CDR3 residues: CAWSPRGPYEQYF. The CDR3 DNA reads TGTGCCTGGAGCCCCAGGGGCCCCTACGAGCAGTACTTC. The chain employs TRBV30 and TRBJ2-5; D is perhaps TRBD1 (6 bases). The J call may be incorrect, as the DNA end agrees better with TRBJ2-7. CDR3 length: 13 amino acids. CDR1 GTSNPN and CDR2 SVGIG come from the germline V gene (reference sequence).

A few counts support this clonotype. This rearrangement joins TRBV29-1 to TRBJ2-6, with 10 bases identical to TRBD1. This CDR3 comprises 15 residues. The V segment lost 7 bases and the J segment 2 bases; nucleotides outside the gene matches: 5. The germline V gene has CDR1 SQVTM and CDR2 ANQGSEA. The CDR3 coding sequence is TGCAGCGCCAGGACAGGGGGTACTGGGGCCAACGTCCTGACTTTC. It encodes CSARTGGTGANVLTF.

This clonotype was seen only a few times. The CDR3 DNA sequence: TGCGCCAGCAGCCAAGACGTGACAGCATCACCCCTCCACTTT. Encoded protein: CASSQDVTASPLHF. The chain combines TRBV4-3 with TRBJ1-6; D might be TRBD1 (5 bases). Germline CDR1 and CDR2: LGHNA and YSLEER. Trimming left V 0 bases short and J 10 bases short, with 10 bases between. The CDR3 length is 14 residues.

V and J are TRBV20-1 and TRBJ2-1, with D perhaps given as TRBD1 or TRBD2 (5 bases each). Germline V lookup: CDR1 DFQATT, CDR2 SNEGSKA (reference sequence). Trimming took 1 base from V and 0 from J, leaving 7 bases between them. The CDR3 covers 14 residues. The CDR3 loop reads CSARAGSSYNEQFF. The CDR3 region has the DNA TGCAGTGCTAGAGCAGGGAGCTCCTACAATGAGCAGTTCTTC.

CDR3 DNA sequence: TGCAGTGCTAGAGGGGCAGATCCCAAACCGAGATACGAGCAGTACTTC. Translating it yields CSARGADPKPRYEQYF. This chain connects TRBV20-1 to TRBJ2-5, with D hard to call. The J call is doubtful: the DNA matches TRBJ2-7 better. The length of the CDR3 is 16 residues. Germline CDR1 reads DFQATT; CDR2 reads SNEGSKA (reference sequence).

This clonotype was seen a single time. The J gene is TRBJ2-5, the V gene TRBV7-2; 7 nucleotides match TRBD2. V gave up 4 bases and J gave up 4 bases; unmatched junction bases: 6. CDR1 is SGHTA and CDR2 is FQGNSA in the germline V gene. This CDR3 is 14 amino acids long. CDR3 sequence: CASSWGWGGETQYF. As DNA, the CDR3 is TGTGCCAGCAGCTGGGGGTGGGGGGGAGAGACCCAGTACTTC. Supplemented by reference TRBV7-2 and TRBJ2-5, the full variable domain reads GAGVSQSPSNKVTEKGKDVELRCDPISGHTALYWYRQSLGQGLEFLIYFQGNSAPDKSGLPSDRFSAERTGGSVSTLTIQRTQQEDSAVYLCASSWGWGGETQYFGPGTRLLVL.

This clonotype was seen a handful of times. V and J are TRBV3-1 and TRBJ2-5; 9 nucleotides line up with TRBD1. Trimming took 2 bases from V and 3 from J; bases not matched to a gene: 1. This CDR3 is built from 14 residues. CDR1 is LGHDT and CDR2 is YNNKEL in the germline V gene (reference sequence). The CDR3 loop is CASSQTGGEETQYF. The CDR3 DNA reads TGTGCCAGCAGCCAAACAGGGGGCGAAGAGACCCAGTACTTC.

A few counts support this clonotype. The chain couples TRBV15 to TRBJ1-2; D is unclear. CDR1 and CDR2 (germline): LNHNV, YYDKDF (reference sequence). The CDR3 is made up of 14 amino acids. Trimming pared 3 bases from V and 6 bases from J, leaving 14 bases between. In DNA, the CDR3 is TGTGCCACCAGCAGTATATTAAGATCGAATGGCTACACCTTC. Translated: CATSSILRSNGYTF. The variable domain in full, with the rest retrieved from reference TRBV15 and TRBJ1-2, is DAMVIQNPRYQVTQFGKPVTLSCSQTLNHNVMYWYQQKSSQAPKLLFHYYDKDFNNEADTPDNFQSRRPNTSFCFLDIRSPGLGDTAMYLCATSSILRSNGYTFGSGTRLTVV.